In its sample, the clone carrying this TCR beta chain was seen a few times. This sample is drawn from a study of Ad26.COV2.S vaccination and SARS-CoV-2 variants. As for treatment: around 19 received Ad26.COV2.S at low or high dose, single or two shots; roughly five received placebo; per-sample allocation not given. Samples came from day 63 after the first vaccine or placebo injection. The CDR3 spans 12 residues. The germline V gene encodes CDR1 SGDLS and CDR2 YYNGEE. V dropped 5 bases and J dropped 4 bases, with 9 bases sitting between them. This table comes from immunoSEQ multiplex PCR, and its TCRdb copy is limited to in-frame clones, with some not included. This table holds 430,000 or so clones, more than 80% found once.

Sequencing was performed on peripheral blood, taken in a trial of Ad26.COV2.S vaccine versus placebo. The sequence was obtained from a person between 18 and 65 years old who received the Ad26.COV2.S COVID-19 vaccine or a placebo. The rearrangement joins TRBV9 to TRBJ1-2, with TRBD1 as a possible D gene (5 bases). Here the CDR3 DNA reads TGTGCCAGCAGGAAGGACATCTATGGCTACACCTTC. As protein: CASRKDIYGYTF.